The entry that follows covers one T cell receptor beta chain sequence. These data come from a study of blood T cell repertoires in COVID-19. Clones were sequenced by immunoSEQ multiplex PCR, and TCRdb holds only the in-frame ones, with some missing. The sample records 200,000 or so clones, 84% being singletons. CDR1 and CDR2 (germline): KGHDR, SFDVKD. J lost 5 bases, V lost 1 base, and 10 bases had no gene match. The CDR3 is made up of 17 amino acids. The V and J genes are TRBV24-1 and TRBJ2-5, with TRBD2 identical over 9 bases. The origin of this receptor is a man aged 55 to 70 who had recovered from COVID-19. Input material: PBMCs or T cells enriched from blood (not recorded which). The DNA for the CDR3 is TGTGCCACCAGTGATTTTATTGGCGGGGGGGCCTGGGAGACCCAGTACTTC. It is translated as CATSDFIGGGAWETQYF.